A selection of T cell receptor beta chains follows, all from one sample in a study of CD8 T cells in Susac syndrome. A single record per CDR3 protein comes from TCRdb applying MiXCR to the immunoSEQ multiplex PCR reads. The sample holds about 210,000 distinct CDR3 sequences, around 96% seen once. The sample consisted of CD4+ T cells from PBMCs. The receptors originated from a human donor with multiple sclerosis. Each CDR3 is given with its conserved first and last residue. Each record gives: J gene, V gene, clone size, D gene, CDR3 protein, CDR3 DNA. D genes are given only for firm matches. Clone size is not always given. Where it is, it says once, few, many or a class for expanded clones.

TRBJ2-2 TRBV2 - - CASSGEVRTGELFF TGTGCCAGCAGTGGTGAGGTGCGCACCGGGGAGCTGTTTTTT
TRBJ2-4 TRBV2 - - CASRPPYKNIQYF TGTGCCAGCAGACCCCCTTACAAAAACATTCAGTACTTC
TRBJ2-4 TRBV9 - - CASSVAGGGYIQYF TGTGCCAGCAGCGTAGCTGGTGGGGGATACATTCAGTACTTC
TRBJ1-2 TRBV9 - - CASSVAGANYGYTF TGTGCCAGCAGCGTAGCGGGTGCTAACTATGGCTACACCTTC
TRBJ2-1 TRBV30 - TRBD1 CALQGSSYNEQFF TGTGCCTTACAGGGGAGCTCCTACAATGAGCAGTTCTTC
TRBJ1-6 TRBV7-9 - TRBD1 CASSMGQGFNSPLHF TGTGCCAGCAGCATGGGACAGGGTTTCAATTCACCCCTCCACTTT
TRBJ1-5 TRBV5-1 - - CASNGGVDNQPQHF TGCGCCAGCAATGGGGGGGTGGACAATCAGCCCCAGCATTTT
TRBJ1-2 TRBV2 - TRBD1 CASSTGGHGYTF TGTGCCAGCAGTACAGGGGGTCATGGCTACACCTTC
TRBJ1-1 TRBV12-5 - - CASAAVWNTEAFF TGTGCTAGCGCCGCCGTATGGAACACTGAAGCTTTCTTT
TRBJ1-5 TRBV20-1 - TRBD1 CSARPDRGVQPQHF TGCAGTGCTAGGCCCGACAGGGGTGTACAGCCCCAGCATTTT
TRBJ2-5 TRBV9 - TRBD2 CASSRTGGALGETQYF TGTGCCAGCAGCCGCACGGGAGGGGCCTTAGGAGAGACCCAGTACTTC
TRBJ2-1 TRBV3-1 - TRBD2 CASRLAGGDNEQFF TGTGCCAGCCGTCTAGCGGGAGGGGACAATGAGCAGTTCTTC
TRBJ2-5 TRBV19 - - CASSNRAGSETQYF TGTGCCAGTAGTAACCGCGCGGGAAGCGAGACCCAGTACTTC
TRBJ2-3 TRBV30 - TRBD1 CAWTGGFDTQYF TGTGCCTGGACAGGGGGCTTTGATACGCAGTATTTT
TRBJ2-3 TRBV6-5 - - CASRLQGRGTDTQYF TGTGCCAGCCGGCTTCAGGGCAGGGGCACAGATACGCAGTATTTT
TRBJ1-2 TRBV4-1 once - CASSEAGARGYGYTF TGCGCCAGCAGCGAAGCGGGGGCACGAGGCTATGGCTACACCTTC
TRBJ1-5 TRBV7-9 - - CASSLSSGDQPQHF TGTGCCAGCAGCTTAAGTAGTGGGGATCAGCCCCAGCATTTT
TRBJ2-7 TRBV3-1 once - CASSQDPGGAEQYF TGTGCCAGCAGCCAAGATCCTGGCGGTGCGGAACAGTACTTC
TRBJ2-7 TRBV4-2 once TRBD1 CASSPTTGQGAGEQYF TGTGCCAGCAGCCCCACTACTGGACAGGGGGCGGGTGAGCAGTACTTC
TRBJ2-1 TRBV29-1 - - CSIPSGHSYNEQFF TGCAGCATTCCATCGGGCCACTCCTACAATGAGCAGTTCTTC
TRBJ1-2 TRBV19 - - CASSPPAVNGYTF TGTGCCAGTAGTCCACCGGCGGTCAATGGCTACACCTTC
TRBJ2-7 TRBV3-1 - - CASSQDLRGPGEQYF TGTGCCAGCAGCCAAGATCTTCGGGGGCCGGGCGAGCAGTACTTC
TRBJ1-1 TRBV20-1 - - CSAAPGQQGSEAFF TGCAGTGCCGCCCCCGGCCAACAGGGAAGTGAAGCTTTCTTT
TRBJ2-3 TRBV11-2 - - CASSFLLDFNTDTQYF TGTGCCAGCAGCTTTTTGTTGGACTTTAACACAGATACGCAGTATTTT
TRBJ1-5 TRBV7-2 - TRBD1 CASSLDRGGQPQHF TGTGCCAGCAGCCTTGACAGGGGCGGTCAGCCCCAGCATTTT
TRBJ2-7 TRBV3-1 - - CASSQGWLVGEQYF TGTGCCAGCAGCCAAGGTTGGCTAGTCGGCGAGCAGTACTTC
TRBJ1-2 TRBV30 - TRBD1 CAWNNIPLRDRGFYGYTF TGTGCCTGGAACAACATCCCTTTGAGGGACAGGGGATTCTATGGCTACACCTTC
TRBJ1-1 TRBV7-2 - - CASSLGLFQRAFF TGTGCCAGCAGCTTAGGGCTTTTCCAGCGAGCTTTCTTT
TRBJ2-7 TRBV3-1 once TRBD2 CASSQDRGRIFHEQYF TGTGCCAGCAGCCAAGATCGCGGGAGGATCTTCCACGAGCAGTACTTC
TRBJ2-3 TRBV6-5 - - CASGRDTQYF TGTGCCAGCGGCAGAGATACGCAGTATTTT
TRBJ2-3 TRBV27 - - CASAAQDTDTQYF TGTGCCAGCGCTGCTCAAGACACAGATACGCAGTATTTT
TRBJ2-7 TRBV20-1 - - CSARDSSYEQYF TGCAGTGCTAGGGACAGCAGCTACGAGCAGTACTTC
TRBJ2-3 TRBV18 once - CASSPRLDTDTQYF TGTGCCAGCTCACCACGACTAGACACAGATACGCAGTATTTT
TRBJ2-3 TRBV20-1 - TRBD2 CSATLTSGGIDTQYF TGCAGTGCTACCCTGACTAGCGGGGGAATAGATACGCAGTATTTT
TRBJ2-7 TRBV29-1 - - CSVAGPIYEQYF TGCAGCGTTGCGGGACCCATCTACGAGCAGTACTTC
TRBJ1-1 TRBV5-1 - TRBD1 CASSVGQQNTEAFF TGCGCCAGCAGCGTGGGACAGCAGAACACTGAAGCTTTCTTT
TRBJ2-1 TRBV7-2 - TRBD2 CASSLRLAGGPEQFF TGTGCCAGCAGCCTCCGACTAGCGGGGGGGCCGGAGCAGTTCTTC
TRBJ2-3 TRBV18 - TRBD2 CASSRPGLATDTQYF TGTGCCAGCTCACGACCGGGACTAGCAACAGATACGCAGTATTTT
TRBJ2-5 TRBV7-2 - - CASSLAVGHAGETQYF TGTGCCAGCAGCTTAGCAGTCGGCCATGCAGGCGAGACCCAGTACTTC
TRBJ1-5 TRBV18 - - CASSPTRAYSNQPQHF TGTGCCAGCTCACCAACGAGGGCTTATAGCAATCAGCCCCAGCATTTT
TRBJ2-3 TRBV20-1 once - CTLRASTDTQYF TGCACCCTGAGGGCCAGCACAGATACGCAGTATTTT
TRBJ1-2 TRBV25-1 once - CASRRGGAYGYTF TGTGCCAGCAGAAGAGGAGGAGCCTATGGCTACACCTTC
TRBJ2-5 TRBV20-1 - TRBD2 CSAGLAGGFPKETQYF TGCAGTGCCGGGCTAGCGGGGGGCTTCCCTAAAGAGACCCAGTACTTC